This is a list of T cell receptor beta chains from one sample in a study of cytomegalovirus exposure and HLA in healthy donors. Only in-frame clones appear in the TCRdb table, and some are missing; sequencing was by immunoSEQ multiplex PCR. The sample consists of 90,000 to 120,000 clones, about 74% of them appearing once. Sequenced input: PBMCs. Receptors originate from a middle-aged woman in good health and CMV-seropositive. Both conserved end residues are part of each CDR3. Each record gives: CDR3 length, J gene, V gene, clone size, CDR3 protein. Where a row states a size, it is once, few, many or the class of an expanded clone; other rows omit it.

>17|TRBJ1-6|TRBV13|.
CASSLGSSSGLGSPLHF
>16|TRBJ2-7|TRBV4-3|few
CASSQDSGGPSREQYF
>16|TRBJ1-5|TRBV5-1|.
CASVHPGRQGKQPQHF
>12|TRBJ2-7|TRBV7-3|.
CASGRDSYEQYF
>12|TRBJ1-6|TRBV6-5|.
CASTDRYSALHF
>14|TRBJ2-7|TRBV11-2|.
CASSSGTGTYEQYF
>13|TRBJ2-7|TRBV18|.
CASSPGAGLEQYF
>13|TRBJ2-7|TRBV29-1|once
CSVRGQGPHEQYF
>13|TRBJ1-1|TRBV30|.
CAWRTDSNTEAFF
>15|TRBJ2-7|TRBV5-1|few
CASSLGLAGGYEQYF
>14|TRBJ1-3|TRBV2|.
CASSGDRAGNTIYF
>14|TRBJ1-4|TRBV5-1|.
CASSLRTANEKLFF
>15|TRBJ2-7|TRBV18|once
CASSPRSDRSHEQYF
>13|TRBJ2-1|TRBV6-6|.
CASSFDTWSEQFF
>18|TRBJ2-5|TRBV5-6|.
CASSLSWTGEVFQETQYF
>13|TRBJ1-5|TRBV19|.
CASSIRQDQPQHF
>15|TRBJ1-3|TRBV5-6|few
CASSSGLNSGNTIYF
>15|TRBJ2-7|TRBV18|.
CASSPGQGPSYEQYF
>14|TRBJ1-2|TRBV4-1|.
CASSQGGTFGLYTF
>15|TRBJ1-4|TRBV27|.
CASKSRGVPVEKLFF
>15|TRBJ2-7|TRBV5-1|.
CASSLTAGGTYEQYF
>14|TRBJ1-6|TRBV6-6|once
CASSYNREYSPLHF
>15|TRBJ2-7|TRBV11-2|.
CASSLAPGGEHEQYF
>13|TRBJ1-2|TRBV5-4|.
CASSKDRGDGYTF
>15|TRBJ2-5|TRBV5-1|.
CASSVVGVGAETQYF
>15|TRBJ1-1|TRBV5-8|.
CASTLGLSRVTEAFF
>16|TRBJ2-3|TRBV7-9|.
CASSLALAGGTDTQYF
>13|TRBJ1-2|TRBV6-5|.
CASRPDRGDGYTF
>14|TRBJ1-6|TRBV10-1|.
CASSETTGGSPLHF
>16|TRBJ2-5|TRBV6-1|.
CASSERRGFIQETQYF
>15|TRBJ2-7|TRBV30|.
CAWSRQGSLSYEQYF
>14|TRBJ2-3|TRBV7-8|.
CASSLDRSTDTQYF
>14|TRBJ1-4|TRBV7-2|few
CASSLAGAYEKLFF
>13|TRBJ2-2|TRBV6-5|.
CASVGENTGELFF
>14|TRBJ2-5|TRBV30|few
CAWSVSGTGETQYF
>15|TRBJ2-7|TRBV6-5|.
CASTPGAGVKYEQYF
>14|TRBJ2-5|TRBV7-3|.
CASSLTGVEETQYF
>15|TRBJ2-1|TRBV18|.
CASLSGTSGYNEQFF
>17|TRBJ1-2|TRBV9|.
CASSPIAGTPIRYGYTF
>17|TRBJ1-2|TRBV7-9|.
CASSPHLRPTPFNGYTF
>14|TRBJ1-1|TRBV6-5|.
CASRRQGGYTEAFF
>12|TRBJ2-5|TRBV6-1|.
CASNKNQETQYF
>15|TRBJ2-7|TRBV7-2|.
CASSPGQARSYEQYF
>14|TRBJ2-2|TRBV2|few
CARGKTGGGGELFF
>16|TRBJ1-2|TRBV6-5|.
CASSYSYSTANYGYTF